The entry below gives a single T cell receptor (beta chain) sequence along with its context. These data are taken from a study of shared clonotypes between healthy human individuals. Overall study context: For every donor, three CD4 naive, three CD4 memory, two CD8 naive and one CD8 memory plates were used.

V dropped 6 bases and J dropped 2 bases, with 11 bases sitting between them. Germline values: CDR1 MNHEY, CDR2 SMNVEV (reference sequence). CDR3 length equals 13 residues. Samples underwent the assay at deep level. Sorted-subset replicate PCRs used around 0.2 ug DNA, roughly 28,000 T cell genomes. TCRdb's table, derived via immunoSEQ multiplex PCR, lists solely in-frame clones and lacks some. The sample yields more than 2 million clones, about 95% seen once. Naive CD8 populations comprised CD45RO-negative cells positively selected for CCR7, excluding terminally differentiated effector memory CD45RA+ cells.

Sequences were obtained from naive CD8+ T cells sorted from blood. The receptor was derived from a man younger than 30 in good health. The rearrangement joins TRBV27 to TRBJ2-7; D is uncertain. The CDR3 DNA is TGTGCCAGCAGGCTCCGGGTCCCCTACGAGCAGTACTTC. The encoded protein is CASRLRVPYEQYF.